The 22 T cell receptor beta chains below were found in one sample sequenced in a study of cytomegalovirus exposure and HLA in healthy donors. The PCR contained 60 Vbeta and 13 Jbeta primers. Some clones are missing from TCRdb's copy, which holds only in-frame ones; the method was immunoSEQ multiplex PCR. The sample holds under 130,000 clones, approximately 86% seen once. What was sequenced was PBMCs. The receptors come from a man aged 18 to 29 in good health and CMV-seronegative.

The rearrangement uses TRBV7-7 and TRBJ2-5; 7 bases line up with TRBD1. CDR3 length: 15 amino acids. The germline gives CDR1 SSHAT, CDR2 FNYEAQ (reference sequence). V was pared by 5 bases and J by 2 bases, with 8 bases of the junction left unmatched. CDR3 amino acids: CASSRQRGRQETQYF. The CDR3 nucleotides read TGTGCCAGCAGCCGACAAAGGGGGCGGCAAGAGACCCAGTACTTC.

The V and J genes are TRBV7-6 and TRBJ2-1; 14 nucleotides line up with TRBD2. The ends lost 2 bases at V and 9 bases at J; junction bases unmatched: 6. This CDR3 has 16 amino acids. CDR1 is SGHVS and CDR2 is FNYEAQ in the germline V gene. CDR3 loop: CASSLWTSGRLGEQFF. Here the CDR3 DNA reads TGTGCCAGCAGCTTATGGACTAGCGGGAGGCTCGGTGAGCAGTTCTTC.

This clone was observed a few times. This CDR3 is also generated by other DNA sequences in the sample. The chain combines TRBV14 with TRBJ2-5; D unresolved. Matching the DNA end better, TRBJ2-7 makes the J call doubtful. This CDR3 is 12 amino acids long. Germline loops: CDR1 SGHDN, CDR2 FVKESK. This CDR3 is CASSLNHYEQYF. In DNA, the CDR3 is TGTGCCAGCAGCCTCAACCACTACGAGCAGTACTTC.

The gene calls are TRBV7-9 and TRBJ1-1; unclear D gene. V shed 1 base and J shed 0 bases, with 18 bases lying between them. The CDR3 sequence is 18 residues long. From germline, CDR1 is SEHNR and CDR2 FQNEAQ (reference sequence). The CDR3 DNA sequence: TGTGCCAGCAGCTTAGTATTATTGCGGGGAGGCATGAACACTGAAGCTTTCTTT. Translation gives CASSLVLLRGGMNTEAFF.

Here the CDR3 DNA reads TGTGCCAGCAGTTTACGAGGGCCTTTCGGCCACGAGCAGTACTTC. Translation: CASSLRGPFGHEQYF. The rearrangement links TRBV27 to TRBJ2-7; possible D gene TRBD2, 5 bases. The CDR3 runs to 15 residues. Germline values: CDR1 MNHEY, CDR2 SMNVEV (reference sequence). V was shortened by 2 bases and J by 5 bases, with 16 bases between the two germline ends.

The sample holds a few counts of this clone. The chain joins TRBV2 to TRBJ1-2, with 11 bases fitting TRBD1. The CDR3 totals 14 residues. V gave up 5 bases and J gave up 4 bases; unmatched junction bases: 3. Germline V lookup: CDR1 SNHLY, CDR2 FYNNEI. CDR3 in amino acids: CASSWDRGSYGYTF. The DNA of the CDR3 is TGTGCCAGCAGTTGGGACAGGGGGTCCTATGGCTACACCTTC.

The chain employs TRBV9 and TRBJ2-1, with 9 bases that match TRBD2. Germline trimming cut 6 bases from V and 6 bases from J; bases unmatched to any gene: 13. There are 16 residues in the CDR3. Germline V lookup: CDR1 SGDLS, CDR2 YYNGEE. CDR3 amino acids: CASTPGTSLSLNEQFF. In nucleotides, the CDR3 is TGTGCCAGCACGCCGGGGACTAGCCTATCTCTCAATGAGCAGTTCTTC.

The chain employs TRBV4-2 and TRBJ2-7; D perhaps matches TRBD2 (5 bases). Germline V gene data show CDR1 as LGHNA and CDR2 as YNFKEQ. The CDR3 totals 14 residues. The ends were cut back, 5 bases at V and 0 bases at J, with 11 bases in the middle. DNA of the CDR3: TGTGCCAGCAGCAGCACCCGGGGCTCCTACGAGCAGTACTTC. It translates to CASSSTRGSYEQYF.

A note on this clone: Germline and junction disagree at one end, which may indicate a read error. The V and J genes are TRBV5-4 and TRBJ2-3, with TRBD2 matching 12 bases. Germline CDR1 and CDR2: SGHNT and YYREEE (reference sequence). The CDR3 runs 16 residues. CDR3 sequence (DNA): TGCGCCAGCAGCCAAGATCTAGCGGGAGGGCCAGATACGCAGTATTTT. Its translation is CASSQDLAGGPDTQYF.

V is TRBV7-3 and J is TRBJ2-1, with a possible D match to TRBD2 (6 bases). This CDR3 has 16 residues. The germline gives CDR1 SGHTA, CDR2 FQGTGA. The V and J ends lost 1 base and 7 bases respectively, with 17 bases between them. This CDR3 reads CASSLNRRGRRNEQFF. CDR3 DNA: TGTGCCAGCAGCTTAAATCGACGGGGGAGAAGAAATGAGCAGTTCTTC.

The CDR3 is CASSLPPQGSSYEQYF. DNA of the CDR3: TGTGCCAGCAGCTTACCCCCACAGGGGAGCTCCTACGAGCAGTACTTC. This chain joins TRBV7-9 and TRBJ2-7; the match to TRBD1 covers 7 bases. Trimming removed 2 bases from V and 0 bases from J; junction bases left unmatched: 7. The CDR3 covers 16 residues. Looked up from germline, CDR1 is SEHNR and CDR2 is FQNEAQ (reference sequence). The full variable domain, rest sourced from reference TRBV7-9 and TRBJ2-7, is DTGVSQNPRHKITKRGQNVTFRCDPISEHNRLYWYRQTLGQGPEFLTYFQNEAQLEKSRLLSDRFSAERPKGSFSTLEIQRTEQGDSAMYLCASSLPPQGSSYEQYFGPGTRLTVT.

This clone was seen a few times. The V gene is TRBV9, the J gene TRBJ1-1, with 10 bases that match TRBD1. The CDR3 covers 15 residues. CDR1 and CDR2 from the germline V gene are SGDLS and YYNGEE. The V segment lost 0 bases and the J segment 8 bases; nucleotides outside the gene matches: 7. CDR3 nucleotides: TGTGCCAGCAGCGTAGGGCCCGGGACAGGGGAAGAAGCTTTCTTT. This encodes CASSVGPGTGEEAFF.

CDR3 in amino acids: CASSYSNYGYTF. CDR3 DNA: TGTGCCAGTAGTTACAGCAACTATGGCTACACCTTC. The chain joins TRBV19 to TRBJ1-2; D gene ambiguous. The V end lost 5 bases, the J end lost 2 bases, and 6 bases lay between the germline ends. Germline CDR1 and CDR2: LNHDA and SQIVND (reference sequence). The CDR3 runs 12 residues.

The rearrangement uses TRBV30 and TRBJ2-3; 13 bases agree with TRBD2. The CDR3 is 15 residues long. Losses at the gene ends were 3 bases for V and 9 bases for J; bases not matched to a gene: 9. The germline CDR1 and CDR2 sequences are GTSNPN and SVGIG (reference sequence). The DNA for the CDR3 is TGTGCCTGGAGCCTACTAGCGGGAGGGTCCGGGACGCAGTATTTT. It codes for CAWSLLAGGSGTQYF.

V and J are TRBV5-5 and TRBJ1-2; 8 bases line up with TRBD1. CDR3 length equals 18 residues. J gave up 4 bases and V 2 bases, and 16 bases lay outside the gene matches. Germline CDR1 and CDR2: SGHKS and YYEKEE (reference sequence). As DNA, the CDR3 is TGTGCCAGCAGCTTAAATCGGACAGGGCGACCCGTCAGCTATGGCTACACCTTC. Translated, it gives CASSLNRTGRPVSYGYTF.

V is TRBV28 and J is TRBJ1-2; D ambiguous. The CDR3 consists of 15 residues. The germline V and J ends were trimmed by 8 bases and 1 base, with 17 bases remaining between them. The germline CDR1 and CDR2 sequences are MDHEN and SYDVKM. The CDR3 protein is CASSDPGSNNYGYTF. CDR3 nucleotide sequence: TGTGCCAGCTCAGATCCGGGATCCAATAACTATGGCTACACCTTC.

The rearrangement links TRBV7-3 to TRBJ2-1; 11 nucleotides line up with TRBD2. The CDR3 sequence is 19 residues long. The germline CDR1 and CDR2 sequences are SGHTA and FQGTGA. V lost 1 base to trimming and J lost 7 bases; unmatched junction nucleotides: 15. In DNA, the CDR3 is TGTGCCAGCAGCTTAAGACGGCTAGCGGGAGGTAGGAATGGGAATGAGCAGTTCTTC. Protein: CASSLRRLAGGRNGNEQFF.

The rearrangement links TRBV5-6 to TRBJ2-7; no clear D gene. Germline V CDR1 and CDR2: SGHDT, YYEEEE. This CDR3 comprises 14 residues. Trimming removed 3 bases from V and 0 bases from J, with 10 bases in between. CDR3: CASSSTVTSYEQYF. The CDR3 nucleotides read TGTGCCAGCAGCTCTACAGTCACCTCCTACGAGCAGTACTTC.

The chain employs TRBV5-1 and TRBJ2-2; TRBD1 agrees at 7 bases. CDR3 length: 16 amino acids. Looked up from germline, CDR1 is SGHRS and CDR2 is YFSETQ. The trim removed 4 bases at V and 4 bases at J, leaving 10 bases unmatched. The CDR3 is CASSGMTGLSTGELFF. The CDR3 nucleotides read TGCGCCAGCAGCGGAATGACAGGGTTGAGCACCGGGGAGCTGTTTTTT.

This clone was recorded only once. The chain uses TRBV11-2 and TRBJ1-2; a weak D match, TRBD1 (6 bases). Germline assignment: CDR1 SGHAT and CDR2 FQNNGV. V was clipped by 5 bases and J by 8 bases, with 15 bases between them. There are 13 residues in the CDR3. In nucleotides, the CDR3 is TGTGCCAGCAGCGCTCCAGGGGCGGGCGGCTACACCTTC. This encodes CASSAPGAGGYTF.

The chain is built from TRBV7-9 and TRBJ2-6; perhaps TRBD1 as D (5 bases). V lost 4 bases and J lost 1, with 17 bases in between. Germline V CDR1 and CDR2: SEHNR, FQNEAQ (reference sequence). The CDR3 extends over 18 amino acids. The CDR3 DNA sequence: TGTGCCAGCAGCTCTCTGAAGGGGCCTAAATCTGGGGCCAACGTCCTGACTTTC. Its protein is CASSSLKGPKSGANVLTF.

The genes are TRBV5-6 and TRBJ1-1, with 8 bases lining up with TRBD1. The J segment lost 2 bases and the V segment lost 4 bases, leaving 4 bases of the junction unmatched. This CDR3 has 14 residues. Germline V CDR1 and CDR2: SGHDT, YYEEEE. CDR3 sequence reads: CASSRTGKNTEAFF. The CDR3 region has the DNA TGTGCCAGCAGCCGGACAGGGAAAAACACTGAAGCTTTCTTT.